This passage covers 30 T cell receptor beta chains from one sample sequenced in a study of T cells after yellow fever vaccination. TCRdb re-analysed the 5' RACE reads in MiXCR, keeping a single row per CDR3 protein. The table includes under 550,000 distinct CDR3 sequences, 20% to 25% detected once. The sample in question was PBMCs, obtained 21 days after the first yellow fever vaccination. These receptors were collected from a man aged 18-30 years who received the YFV17D yellow fever vaccine.

The J gene is TRBJ2-7, the V gene TRBV4-1; TRBD1 is a possible D gene (5 bases). CDR1 MGHRA and CDR2 YSYEKL come from the germline V gene. The CDR3 covers 16 residues. Trimming removed 0 bases from V and 5 bases from J, with 17 bases in between. The CDR3 is CASSQEAGLIVDEQYF. CDR3 DNA: TGCGCCAGCAGCCAAGAGGCAGGGCTCATCGTCGACGAGCAGTACTTC.

This clonotype was seen only a few times. The rearrangement uses TRBV27 and TRBJ2-7; 12 positions match TRBD2. The ends lost 2 bases at V and 0 bases at J; junction bases unmatched: 5. The CDR3 loop spans 17 amino acids. CDR1 is MNHEY and CDR2 is SMNVEV in the germline V gene (reference sequence). The CDR3 nucleotides read TGTGCCAGCAGTTTAGGGACTAGCGGGCAACTCTCCTACGAGCAGTACTTC. It is translated as CASSLGTSGQLSYEQYF.

The chain links TRBV28 to TRBJ2-7, with 7 bases lining up with TRBD2. Trimming cost V 3 bases and J 7 bases; bases outside gene matches: 9. The CDR3 has 14 residues. Germline V gene sequence: CDR1 MDHEN, CDR2 SYDVKM. CDR3 residues: CASSLAPQGGEQYV. The CDR3, as DNA: TGTGCCAGCAGTTTGGCGCCCCAGGGAGGGGAGCAGTACGTC.

The genes are TRBV29-1 and TRBJ1-2; the match to TRBD1 covers 10 bases. V shed 7 bases and J 6 bases; nucleotides not matched to a gene: 8. CDR1 and CDR2 (germline): SQVTM, ANQGSEA. CDR3 length: 13 amino acids. The CDR3 sequence: CSGKTGGVDGYTF. CDR3 nucleotide sequence: TGCAGCGGCAAGACAGGGGGCGTCGATGGCTACACCTTC.

This clonotype was seen a handful of times. The genes are TRBV2 and TRBJ2-5, with D possibly matching TRBD2 (5 bases). V was cut by 7 bases and J by 4 bases, with 19 bases left in between. The CDR3 loop spans 15 amino acids. Germline CDR1 SNHLY, CDR2 FYNNEI. The CDR3: CASIPGSHFPETQYF. Written as DNA, the CDR3 is TGTGCCAGCATCCCGGGGTCCCACTTTCCAGAGACCCAGTACTTC.

This clonotype was seen only a few times. V is TRBV29-1 and J is TRBJ1-5; D is possibly TRBD1 (5 bases). V lost 4 bases and J 0 bases, leaving 16 bases between the germline ends. CDR1 and CDR2 (germline): SQVTM, ANQGSEA. The CDR3 has 16 residues. The CDR3 is CSVVRATDISNQPQHF. Written as DNA, the CDR3 is TGCAGCGTTGTTCGTGCGACAGATATTAGCAATCAGCCCCAGCATTTT.

V and J are TRBV4-1 and TRBJ2-4; possibly TRBD1 for D (7 bases). Germline V CDR1 and CDR2: MGHRA, YSYEKL. Trimming took off 1 base at V and 8 bases at J, with 12 bases between the two ends. The CDR3 length is 14 residues. CDR3 in DNA: TGCGCCAGCAGCCAAGTGACAGGGAGGCACATTCAGTACTTC. Its protein product is CASSQVTGRHIQYF.

V gene TRBV7-6 combines with J gene TRBJ2-1, with 8 nucleotides matching TRBD2. Looked up from germline, CDR1 is SGHVS and CDR2 is FNYEAQ. V lost 5 bases to trimming and J lost 0 bases; unmatched junction nucleotides: 6. The CDR3 covers 16 residues. The CDR3 is CASSPSSGSSYNEQFF. The CDR3 bases are TGTGCCAGCAGCCCGTCCAGCGGGAGCTCCTACAATGAGCAGTTCTTC.

This clonotype was observed a few times. The J gene is TRBJ1-5, the V gene TRBV24-1; tentatively, D is TRBD1 (6 bases). V was trimmed by 4 bases and J by 4 bases, leaving 13 bases between them. Germline V gives CDR1 KGHDR, CDR2 SFDVKD. The CDR3 sequence is 15 residues long. The CDR3 sequence is CATSDPGAANQPQHF. The CDR3 DNA sequence: TGTGCCACCAGTGACCCAGGGGCCGCGAATCAGCCCCAGCATTTT.

In this sample, this clonotype turned up a few times. The chain couples TRBV5-1 to TRBJ2-6; possibly TRBD1 for D (5 bases). This CDR3 region has 15 residues. The V end was cut by 2 bases, the J end by 4 bases, with 10 bases between. Germline V gives CDR1 SGHRS, CDR2 YFSETQ. CDR3 DNA: TGCGCCAGCAGCTTTAAGGGGTCAGGGGCCAACGTCCTGACTTTC. It codes for CASSFKGSGANVLTF.

The rearrangement uses TRBV24-1 and TRBJ1-5, with TRBD1 matching over 7 bases. J was trimmed by 6 bases and V by 9 bases; bases with no gene match: 4. Looked up from germline, CDR1 is KGHDR and CDR2 is SFDVKD. This CDR3 comprises 12 residues. CDR3 nucleotides: TGTGCCACCCTGACAGGGTTTCAGCCCCAGCATTTT. It is translated as CATLTGFQPQHF.

This clonotype has more than one count but fewer than ten. V is TRBV7-2 and J is TRBJ2-1; D is undetermined. Trimming took 3 bases from V and 0 from J, leaving 9 bases between them. The length of the CDR3 is 15 residues. CDR1 is SGHTA and CDR2 is FQGNSA in the germline V gene. This CDR3 is CASSLKGSSYNEQFF. The CDR3 nucleotides read TGTGCCAGCAGCTTGAAGGGCAGCTCCTACAATGAGCAGTTCTTC.

This clonotype was observed a handful of times. J is TRBJ2-3 and V is TRBV5-1, with 9 positions matching TRBD2. The ends lost 0 bases at V and 2 bases at J; junction bases unmatched: 7. The CDR3 has 17 residues. Germline assignment: CDR1 SGHRS and CDR2 YFSETQ. The CDR3, as DNA: TGCGCCAGCAGCTTGGCGGATAGCGGGGGTGACACAGATACGCAGTATTTT. Protein: CASSLADSGGDTDTQYF.

For the CDR3, the DNA is TGTGCCAGTAGTATATGGGCTGCAGGGTCGGGCACTGAAGCTTTCTTT. Encoded protein: CASSIWAAGSGTEAFF. The chain combines TRBV19 with TRBJ1-1; the D gene is possibly TRBD1 (5 bases). This CDR3 is built from 16 residues. Germline CDR1 is LNHDA and CDR2 is SQIVND (reference sequence). The V end lost 2 bases, the J end lost 4 bases, and 17 bases lay between the germline ends.

This chain links TRBV12-3 or TRBV12-4 with TRBJ2-3, with 8 bases identical to TRBD2. Trimming removed 3 bases from V and 4 bases from J; junction bases left unmatched: 6. The CDR3 is made up of 15 amino acids. CDR3 protein: CASSLGLGGPDTQYF. In DNA, the CDR3 is TGTGCCAGCAGTTTGGGACTAGGCGGCCCAGATACGCAGTATTTT.

The chain recombines TRBV5-1 with TRBJ2-5; D is undetermined. CDR1 is SGHRS and CDR2 is YFSETQ in the germline V gene. The length of the CDR3 is 13 residues. V lost 5 bases, J lost 5 bases, and 13 bases lay in between. This CDR3 is CASSERLGETQYF. In DNA, the CDR3 is TGCGCCAGCAGTGAGAGACTCGGCGAGACCCAGTACTTC.

V is TRBV7-9 and J is TRBJ2-7; D uncertain. V lost 3 bases and J lost 5, with 5 bases in between. Germline loops: CDR1 SEHNR, CDR2 FQNEAQ (reference sequence). This CDR3 is built from 11 residues. The DNA of the CDR3 is TGTGCCAGCAGCTTTCAGAACGAGCAGTACTTC. Encoded protein: CASSFQNEQYF.

This chain uses TRBV20-1 with TRBJ2-3; D is possibly TRBD1 or TRBD2 (5 bases each). The germline V gene encodes CDR1 DFQATT and CDR2 SNEGSKA (reference sequence). This CDR3 region has 15 residues. V was clipped by 6 bases and J by 4 bases, with 20 bases between them. This CDR3 is CSARPGPLGADTQYF. The CDR3, as DNA: TGCAGTGCGAGGCCGGGGCCGCTAGGGGCAGATACGCAGTATTTT.

This clonotype was counted between two and nine times. The chain joins TRBV20-1 to TRBJ1-2, with D hard to call. V was shortened by 3 bases and J by 8 bases, with 16 bases between the two germline ends. Germline V gene sequence: CDR1 DFQATT, CDR2 SNEGSKA (reference sequence). This CDR3 has 13 residues. DNA for the CDR3: TGCAGTGCTAGTAGTGTACCCCTGGAGGGCTACACCTTC. It yields the protein CSASSVPLEGYTF.

This clonotype was observed a handful of times. This could be a read error, since a much larger clone is one nucleotide away. The chain uses TRBV28 and TRBJ2-2, with D uncertain. CDR1 and CDR2 (germline): MDHEN, SYDVKM. The CDR3 has 11 amino acids. V shed 8 bases and J shed 3 bases, with 4 bases lying between them. The CDR3 DNA follows: TGTGCCAGCGGGGACACCGGGGAGCTGTTTTTT. Translating gives CASGDTGELFF.

This clonotype was seen only a few times. This sequence joins TRBV4-3 and TRBJ2-1; D uncertain. This CDR3 has 13 residues. Germline assignment: CDR1 LGHNA and CDR2 YSLEER. V was shortened by 4 bases and J by 8 bases, with 12 bases between the two germline ends. The CDR3 reads CASSPRERHEQFF. The CDR3 DNA reads TGCGCCAGCAGCCCCCGCGAACGGCATGAGCAGTTCTTC.

This clonotype was found once. At one of its ends the junction is not consistent with the germline gene, which may arise from a read error. The chain links TRBV24-1 to TRBJ2-3; TRBD1 is a possible D gene (5 bases). The CDR3 consists of 16 residues. Germline V gives CDR1 KGHDR, CDR2 SFDVKD. The CDR3 DNA follows: TGTACCACCAGTGATTTGGGGTCCGAAGGGGCAGATACGCAGTATTTT. This encodes CTTSDLGSEGADTQYF.

This clonotype was counted only a few times. The chain has TRBV7-2 and TRBJ2-1; maybe TRBD2 (5 bases). V lost 8 bases and J lost 11, with 16 bases in between. The germline gives CDR1 SGHTA, CDR2 FQGNSA. There are 12 residues in the CDR3. The CDR3 DNA sequence: TGTGCCAGCTCCGCATTCGCGGGCCAGCAGTTCTTC. Its translation is CASSAFAGQQFF.

The V and J genes are TRBV4-3 and TRBJ2-1, with TRBD1 matching over 9 bases. The CDR3 spans 17 residues. J gave up 8 bases and V 0 bases, and 11 bases lay outside the gene matches. Germline CDR1 is LGHNA and CDR2 is YSLEER. This CDR3 reads CASSQEIRTGALDEQFF. CDR3 coding DNA: TGCGCCAGCAGCCAAGAAATAAGGACAGGGGCGCTGGATGAGCAGTTCTTC.

This clonotype was counted between two and nine times. The rearrangement uses TRBV7-6 and TRBJ2-1; 9 bases match TRBD2. This CDR3 contains 15 residues. Germline trimming cut 1 base from V and 9 bases from J; bases unmatched to any gene: 7. The germline CDR1 and CDR2 sequences are SGHVS and FNYEAQ. The CDR3 is CASSLVSGGVSEQFF. For the CDR3, the DNA is TGTGCCAGCAGCTTAGTTAGCGGGGGAGTTAGTGAGCAGTTCTTC. Together with reference TRBV7-6 and TRBJ2-1, the CDR3 gives the full variable domain: GAGVSQSPRYKVTKRGQDVALRCDPISGHVSLYWYRQALGQGPEFLTYFNYEAQQDKSGLPNDRFSAERPEGSISTLTIQRTEQRDSAMYRCASSLVSGGVSEQFFGPGTRLTVL.

The chain links TRBV6-5 to TRBJ1-2, with D possibly being TRBD1 (6 bases). The length of the CDR3 is 17 residues. Deletions cut 3 bases from V and 0 bases from J, with 17 bases between. The germline CDR1 and CDR2 sequences are MNHEY and SVGAGI. CDR3 DNA sequence: TGTGCCAGCAGTTATCTATCCGGGGGGCGTACTAACTATGGCTACACCTTC. Its translation: CASSYLSGGRTNYGYTF.

The rearrangement uses TRBV4-3 and TRBJ2-5; D gene unclear. The length of the CDR3 is 15 residues. From germline, CDR1 is LGHNA and CDR2 YSLEER. The V end lost 1 base, the J end lost 1 base, and 10 bases lay between the germline ends. DNA for the CDR3: TGCGCCAGCAGCCAAGGCTTCACGCCCCAAGAGACCCAGTACTTC. It encodes CASSQGFTPQETQYF.

This clonotype showed up just a few times. The V and J genes are TRBV7-2 and TRBJ2-5; 9 bases align to TRBD1. CDR3 length equals 17 residues. Germline CDR1 reads SGHTA; CDR2 reads FQGNSA. The V segment lost 3 bases and the J segment 1 base; nucleotides outside the gene matches: 9. The CDR3 bases are TGTGCCAGCAGCTTCCTGGGACAGGGACGGGTCCAAGAGACCCAGTACTTC. Its translation: CASSFLGQGRVQETQYF. Looking up the rest from reference TRBV7-2 and TRBJ2-5 gives the full variable domain: GAGVSQSPSNKVTEKGKDVELRCDPISGHTALYWYRQSLGQGLEFLIYFQGNSAPDKSGLPSDRFSAERTGGSVSTLTIQRTQQEDSAVYLCASSFLGQGRVQETQYFGPGTRLLVL.

The V gene is TRBV7-2, the J gene TRBJ1-1; D not resolved. The CDR3 runs to 13 residues. V lost 4 bases to trimming and J lost 3 bases, with 9 bases between them. Germline CDR1 is SGHTA and CDR2 is FQGNSA. CDR3 residues: CASSSRLDTEAFF. The CDR3 DNA reads TGTGCCAGCAGCTCCCGCTTGGACACTGAAGCTTTCTTT.

The chain recombines TRBV5-1 with TRBJ2-2; D unclear. The CDR3 has 16 residues. CDR1 and CDR2 (germline): SGHRS, YFSETQ. The V and J ends lost 2 bases and 2 bases respectively, with 13 bases between them. The CDR3 here is CASSLYPRTNTGELFF. Here the CDR3 DNA reads TGCGCCAGCAGCTTATACCCCAGAACCAACACCGGGGAGCTGTTTTTT.